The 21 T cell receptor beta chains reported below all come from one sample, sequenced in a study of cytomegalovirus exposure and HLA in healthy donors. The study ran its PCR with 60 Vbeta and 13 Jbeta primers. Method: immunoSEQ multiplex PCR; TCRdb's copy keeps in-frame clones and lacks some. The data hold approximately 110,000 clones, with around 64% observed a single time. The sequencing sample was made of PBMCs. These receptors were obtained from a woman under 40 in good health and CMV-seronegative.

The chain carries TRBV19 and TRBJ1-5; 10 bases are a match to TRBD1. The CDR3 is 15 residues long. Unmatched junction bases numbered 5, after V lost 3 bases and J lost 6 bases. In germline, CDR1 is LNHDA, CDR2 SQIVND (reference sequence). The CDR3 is CASSMRTGGSQPQHF. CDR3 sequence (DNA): TGTGCCAGTAGTATGAGGACAGGGGGATCTCAGCCCCAGCATTTT.

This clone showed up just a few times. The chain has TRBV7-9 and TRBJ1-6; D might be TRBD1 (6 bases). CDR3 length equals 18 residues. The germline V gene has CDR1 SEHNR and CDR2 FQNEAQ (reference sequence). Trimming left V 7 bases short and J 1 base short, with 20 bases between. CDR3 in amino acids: CASTEGGNLRSYNSPLHF. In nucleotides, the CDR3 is TGTGCCAGCACCGAGGGGGGGAACCTAAGGTCCTATAATTCACCCCTCCACTTT.

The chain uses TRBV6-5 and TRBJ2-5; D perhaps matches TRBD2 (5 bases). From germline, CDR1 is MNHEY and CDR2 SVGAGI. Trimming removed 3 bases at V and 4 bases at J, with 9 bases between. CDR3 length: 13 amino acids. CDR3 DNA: TGTGCCAGCAGTTATTCGGGAAGAGAGACCCAGTACTTC. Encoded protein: CASSYSGRETQYF.

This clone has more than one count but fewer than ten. The CDR3 loop reads CASSHQTGAGYYEQYF. CDR3 nucleotides: TGTGCCAGCAGCCACCAGACAGGGGCGGGGTACTACGAGCAGTACTTC. J is TRBJ2-7 and V is TRBV14; the match to TRBD1 covers 8 bases. Trimming cost V 3 bases and J 3 bases; bases outside gene matches: 10. CDR1 is SGHDN, CDR2 FVKESK, per germline. This CDR3 region has 16 residues.

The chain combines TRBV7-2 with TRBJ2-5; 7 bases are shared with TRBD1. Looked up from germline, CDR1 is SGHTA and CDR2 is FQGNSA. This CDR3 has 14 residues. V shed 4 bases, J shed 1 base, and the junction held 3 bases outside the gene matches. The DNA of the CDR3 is TGTGCCAGCAGCTCCCACAGGGGCCAAGAGACCCAGTACTTC. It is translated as CASSSHRGQETQYF.

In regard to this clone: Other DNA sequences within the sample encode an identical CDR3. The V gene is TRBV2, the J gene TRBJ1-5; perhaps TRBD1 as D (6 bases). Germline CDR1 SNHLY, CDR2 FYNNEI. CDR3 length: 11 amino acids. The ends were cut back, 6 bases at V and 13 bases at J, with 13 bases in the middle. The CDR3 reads CASRGGVAQHF. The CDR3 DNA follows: TGTGCCAGCAGAGGGGGGGTGGCTCAGCATTTT. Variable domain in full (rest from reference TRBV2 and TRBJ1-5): EPEVTQTPSHQVTQMGQEVILRCVPISNHLYFYWYRQILGQKVEFLVSFYNNEISEKSEIFDDQFSVERPDGSNFTLKIRSTKLEDSAMYFCASRGGVAQHFGDGTRLSIL.

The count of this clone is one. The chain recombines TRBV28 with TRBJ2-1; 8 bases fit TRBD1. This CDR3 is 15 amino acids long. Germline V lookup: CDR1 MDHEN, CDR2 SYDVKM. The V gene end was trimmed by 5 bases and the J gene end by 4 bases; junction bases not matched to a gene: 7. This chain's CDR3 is CASSPGQVGYNEQFF. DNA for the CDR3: TGTGCCAGCAGTCCGGGACAGGTGGGATACAATGAGCAGTTCTTC.

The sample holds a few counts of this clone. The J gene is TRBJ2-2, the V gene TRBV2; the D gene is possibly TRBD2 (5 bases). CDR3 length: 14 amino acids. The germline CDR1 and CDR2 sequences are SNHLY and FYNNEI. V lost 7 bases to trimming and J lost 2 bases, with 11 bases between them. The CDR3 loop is CASTRTVNTGELFF. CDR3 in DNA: TGTGCCAGCACTCGGACTGTAAACACCGGGGAGCTGTTTTTT.

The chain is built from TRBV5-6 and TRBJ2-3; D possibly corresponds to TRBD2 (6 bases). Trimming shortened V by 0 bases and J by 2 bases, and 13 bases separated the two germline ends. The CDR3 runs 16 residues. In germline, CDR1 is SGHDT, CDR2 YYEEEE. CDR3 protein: CASSLGSGTSTDTQYF. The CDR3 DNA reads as TGTGCCAGCAGCTTGGGTTCCGGGACTTCCACAGATACGCAGTATTTT.

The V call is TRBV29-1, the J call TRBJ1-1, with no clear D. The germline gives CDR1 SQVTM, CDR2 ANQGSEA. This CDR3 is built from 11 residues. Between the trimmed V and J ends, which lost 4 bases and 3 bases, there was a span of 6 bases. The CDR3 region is CSVVLDTEAFF. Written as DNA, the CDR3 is TGCAGCGTTGTACTCGACACTGAAGCTTTCTTT. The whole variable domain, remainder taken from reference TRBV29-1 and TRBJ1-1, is SAVISQKPSRDICQRGTSLTIQCQVDSQVTMMFWYRQQPGQSLTLIATANQGSEATYESGFVIDKFPISRPNLTFSTLTVSNMSPEDSSIYLCSVVLDTEAFFGQGTRLTVV.

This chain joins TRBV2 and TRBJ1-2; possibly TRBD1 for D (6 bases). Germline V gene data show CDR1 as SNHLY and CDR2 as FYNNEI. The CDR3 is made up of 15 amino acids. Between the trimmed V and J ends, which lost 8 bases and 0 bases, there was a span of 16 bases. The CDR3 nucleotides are TGTGCCAGCCGAGGGGGGGGCAAGCCTAACTATGGCTACACCTTC. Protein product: CASRGGGKPNYGYTF.

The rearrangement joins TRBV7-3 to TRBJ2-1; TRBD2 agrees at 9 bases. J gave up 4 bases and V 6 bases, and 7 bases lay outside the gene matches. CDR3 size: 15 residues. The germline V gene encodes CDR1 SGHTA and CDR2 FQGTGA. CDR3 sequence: CASSAVAGAYNEQFF. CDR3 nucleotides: TGTGCCAGCAGTGCAGTAGCGGGAGCATACAATGAGCAGTTCTTC.

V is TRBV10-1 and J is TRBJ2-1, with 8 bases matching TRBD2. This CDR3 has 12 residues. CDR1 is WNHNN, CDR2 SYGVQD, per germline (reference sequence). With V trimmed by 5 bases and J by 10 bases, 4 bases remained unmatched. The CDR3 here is CASSCIAGEQFF. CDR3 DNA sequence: TGCGCCAGCAGTTGCATAGCGGGGGAGCAGTTCTTC.

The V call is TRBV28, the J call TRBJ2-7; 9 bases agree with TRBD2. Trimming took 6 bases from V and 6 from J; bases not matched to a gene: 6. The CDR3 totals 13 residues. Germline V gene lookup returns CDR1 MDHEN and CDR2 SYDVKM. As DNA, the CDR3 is TGTGCCAGCAGCCCTGGACTAGCGAGCGAGCAGTACTTC. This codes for CASSPGLASEQYF.

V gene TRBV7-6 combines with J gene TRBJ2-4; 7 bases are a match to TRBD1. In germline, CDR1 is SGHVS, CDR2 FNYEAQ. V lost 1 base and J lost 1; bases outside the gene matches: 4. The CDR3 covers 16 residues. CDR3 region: CASSLDLTGAKNIQYF. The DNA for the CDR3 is TGTGCCAGCAGCTTAGACCTGACAGGGGCCAAAAACATTCAGTACTTC.

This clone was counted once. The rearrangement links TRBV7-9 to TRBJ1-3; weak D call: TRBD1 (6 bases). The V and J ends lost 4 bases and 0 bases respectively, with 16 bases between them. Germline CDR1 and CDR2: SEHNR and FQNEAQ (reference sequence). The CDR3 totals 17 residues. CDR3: CASSYSSTGGSGNTIYF. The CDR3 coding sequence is TGTGCCAGCAGCTATTCGTCGACAGGAGGCTCTGGAAACACCATATATTTT.

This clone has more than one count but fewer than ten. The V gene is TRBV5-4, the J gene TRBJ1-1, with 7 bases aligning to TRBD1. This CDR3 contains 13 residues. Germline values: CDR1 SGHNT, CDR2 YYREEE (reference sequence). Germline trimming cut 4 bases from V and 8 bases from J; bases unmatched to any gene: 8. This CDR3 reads CASSGDSELEAFF. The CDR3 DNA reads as TGTGCCAGCAGCGGGGACAGCGAGCTCGAAGCTTTCTTT.

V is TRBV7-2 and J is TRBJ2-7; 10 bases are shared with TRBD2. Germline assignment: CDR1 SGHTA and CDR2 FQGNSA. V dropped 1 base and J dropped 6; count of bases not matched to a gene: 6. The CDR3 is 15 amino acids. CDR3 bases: TGTGCCAGCAGCTTAGGAGTAGCGGGAGGTTCCGAGCAGTACTTC. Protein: CASSLGVAGGSEQYF.

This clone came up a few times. CDR3 DNA: TGCGCCAGCAGCCCAGGGACAGGGCGAGGGAACACTGAAGCTTTCTTT. This sequence encodes CASSPGTGRGNTEAFF. J is TRBJ1-1 and V is TRBV4-3, with 9 nucleotides matching TRBD1. There are 16 residues in the CDR3. Per the germline V gene, CDR1 is LGHNA and CDR2 is YSLEER. V lost 4 bases and J lost 1; bases outside the gene matches: 7.

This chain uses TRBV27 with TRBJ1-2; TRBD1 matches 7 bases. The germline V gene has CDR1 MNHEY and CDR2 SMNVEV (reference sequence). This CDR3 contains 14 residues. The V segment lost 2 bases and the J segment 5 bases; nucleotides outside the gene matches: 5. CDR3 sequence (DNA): TGTGCCAGCAGTTTAGACAGGGTATCATATGGCTACACCTTC. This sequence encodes CASSLDRVSYGYTF.

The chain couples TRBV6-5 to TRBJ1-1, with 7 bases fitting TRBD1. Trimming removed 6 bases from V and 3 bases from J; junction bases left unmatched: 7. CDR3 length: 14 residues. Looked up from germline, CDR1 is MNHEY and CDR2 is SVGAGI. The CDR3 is CASRTYQGDTEAFF. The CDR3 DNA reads TGTGCCAGCAGGACCTACCAGGGGGACACTGAAGCTTTCTTT.